Listed below are T cell receptor beta chains from one sample, sequenced in a study of naive and memory T cell subsets. Using its own MiXCR run on the UMI-ligation and nested PCR reads, TCRdb lists one record per CDR3 protein. The sample has tens of thousands of distinct CDR3 sequences; 9% to 9.5% are singletons. The material sequenced was naive CD8+ T cells from blood. All receptors come from a human donor in good health. Each CDR3 is given with its conserved first and last residue. A D gene is named only where the DNA matches it firmly. The size of a clone is reported for some rows only, either as once, few or many, or as a class for expanded clones.

v_call	clone_size	d_call	j_call	cdr3_aa	cdr3_nt
TRBV7-8	.	.	TRBJ2-7	CASSSGTLEQYF	TGTGCCAGCAGCTCCGGGACACTCGAGCAGTACTTC
TRBV7-9	many	.	TRBJ2-7	CASSYTSSPSGEQYF	TGTGCCAGCAGTTATACCTCGTCTCCCTCGGGGGAGCAGTACTTC
TRBV27	.	.	TRBJ2-5	CASSFLRQETQYF	TGTGCCAGCAGTTTCCTGAGACAAGAGACCCAGTACTTC
TRBV28	many	TRBD1	TRBJ2-1	CASSLATDRVGNEQFF	TGTGCCAGCAGTTTGGCCACCGACAGGGTCGGGAATGAGCAGTTCTTC
TRBV28	.	.	TRBJ1-5	CASRGFKNQPQHF	TGTGCCAGCAGGGGATTCAAGAATCAGCCCCAGCATTTT
TRBV29-1	many	.	TRBJ2-6	CSVVGTPSGANVLTF	TGCAGCGTAGTCGGGACGCCGTCTGGGGCCAACGTCCTGACTTTC
TRBV21-1	few	.	TRBJ1-6	CASNHRDPDNSPLHF	TGTGCCAGCAACCACCGGGACCCAGATAATTCACCCCTCCACTTT
TRBV4-1	many	TRBD1	TRBJ2-3	CASSQDTDRGTDTQYF	TGCGCCAGCAGCCAAGATACGGACAGGGGCACAGATACGCAGTATTTT
TRBV30	.	TRBD2	TRBJ2-1	CAWTSGNEQFF	TGTGCCTGGACTAGCGGGAATGAGCAGTTCTTC
TRBV9	few	TRBD1	TRBJ1-2	CASSSQNRTGLNYGYTF	TGTGCCAGCAGCTCCCAAAACCGGACAGGCCTCAACTATGGCTACACCTTC
TRBV28	.	TRBD1	TRBJ2-1	CASSEMTGDEQFF	TGTGCCAGCAGTGAAATGACAGGGGATGAGCAGTTCTTC
TRBV6-1	few	TRBD2	TRBJ2-7	CASGTSGTLGEQYF	TGTGCCAGCGGGACTAGCGGGACGTTGGGCGAGCAGTACTTC
TRBV6-5	few	.	TRBJ2-3	CASSYGDPDTQYF	TGTGCCAGCAGTTACGGGGATCCAGATACGCAGTATTTT
TRBV28	few	.	TRBJ2-1	CASSPDRPSNEQFF	TGTGCCAGCAGTCCCGACCGGCCCAGCAATGAGCAGTTCTTC
TRBV7-6	many	TRBD1	TRBJ2-7	CASSLGQGSDEQYF	TGTGCCAGCAGCTTAGGACAGGGAAGCGACGAGCAGTACTTC
TRBV6-6	few	TRBD2	TRBJ2-2	CASSAGTRDTGELFF	TGTGCCAGCAGTGCCGGGACTAGAGACACCGGGGAGCTGTTTTTT
TRBV4-3	many	.	TRBJ1-2	CASSQVVSGSYGYTF	TGCGCCAGCAGCCAAGTAGTATCGGGTAGCTATGGCTACACCTTC
TRBV19	few	.	TRBJ1-1	CASIGGGSTEAFF	TGTGCCAGTATCGGAGGGGGGTCCACTGAAGCTTTCTTT
TRBV3-1	.	TRBD1	TRBJ2-1	CASSQDTGVTYNEQFF	TGTGCCAGCAGCCAAGACACAGGGGTCACCTACAATGAGCAGTTCTTC
TRBV20-1	many	TRBD2	TRBJ2-1	CSARGPREVYYEQFF	TGCAGTGCTAGAGGCCCCCGGGAGGTTTATTATGAGCAGTTCTTC
TRBV7-9	few	.	TRBJ1-5	CASSLVGGSNQPQHF	TGTGCCAGCAGCTTAGTTGGGGGTAGCAATCAGCCCCAGCATTTT
TRBV27	few	.	TRBJ1-1	CASSFGGVGTEAFF	TGTGCCAGCAGTTTCGGGGGCGTGGGCACTGAAGCTTTCTTT
TRBV20-1	many	TRBD2	TRBJ2-7	CSADLAGETVYEQYF	TGCAGTGCTGATCTAGCGGGAGAAACTGTATACGAGCAGTACTTC
TRBV9	.	.	TRBJ2-7	CASSVSGFSYEQYF	TGTGCCAGCAGCGTATCAGGGTTTTCCTACGAGCAGTACTTC
TRBV10-2	many	TRBD2	TRBJ2-1	CASSGLAGGTNEQFF	TGCGCCAGCAGTGGGCTAGCGGGGGGGACCAATGAGCAGTTCTTC